This entry is about one TCR beta chain. Antigen specificity is unknown. This sample was included in a study of T-cell reconstitution after alpha-beta-depleted transplantation in children. V was pared by 7 bases and J by 8 bases, with 16 bases of the junction left unmatched. In germline, CDR1 is SGHVS, CDR2 FNYEAQ. This CDR3 has 16 residues. It was with unique molecular identifiers that the TCRbeta library was prepared. MiXCR was run by TCRdb on the PCR reads, yielding one entry per CDR3 protein. Of fewer than 350,000 distinct CDR3 sequences in the sample, roughly 8.2% were seen once. The study's findings and limits: Recipient T cells and thymic progenitors that survived gave rise to the high TCRbeta diversity observed at day 60 in some patients. T-cell counts and diversity were attributed mostly to newly produced T cells one year after transplant. By about two months after transplant, alpha-beta T cells reportedly arose from several hundred graft clones that had expanded.

The source was peripheral blood, collected 360 days after TCRalphabeta/CD19-depleted stem cell transplant. This chain joins TRBV7-6 and TRBJ2-1; TRBD1 aligns across 8 bases. This TCR came from a female patient between 2 and 15 years old who had a stem cell transplant for Fanconi anemia, so the T cells may come from the graft donor. This CDR3 reads CASTPTPGQGPDEQFF. The DNA of the CDR3 is TGTGCCAGCACCCCCACCCCAGGACAGGGCCCCGATGAGCAGTTCTTC.